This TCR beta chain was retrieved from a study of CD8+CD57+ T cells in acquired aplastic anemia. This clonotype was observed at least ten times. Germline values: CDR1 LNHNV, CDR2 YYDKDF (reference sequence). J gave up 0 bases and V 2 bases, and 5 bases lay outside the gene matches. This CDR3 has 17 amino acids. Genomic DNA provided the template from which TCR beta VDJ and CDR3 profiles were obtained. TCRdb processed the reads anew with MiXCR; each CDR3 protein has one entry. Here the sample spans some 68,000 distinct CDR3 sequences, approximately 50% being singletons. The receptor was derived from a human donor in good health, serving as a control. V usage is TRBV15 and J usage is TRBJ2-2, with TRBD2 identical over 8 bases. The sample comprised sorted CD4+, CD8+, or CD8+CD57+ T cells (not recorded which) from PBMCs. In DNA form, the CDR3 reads TGTGCCACCAGCAGACCGCCGGGACTAGCGAACACCGGGGAGCTGTTTTTT. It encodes CATSRPPGLANTGELFF.